The rows below give T cell receptor beta chains drawn from one sample of a study of blood T cell repertoires in COVID-19. Profiled with immunoSEQ multiplex PCR; TCRdb holds only in-frame clones, not every one. The sample lists some 77,000 clones; around 88% were seen once. The source material was peripheral blood. Every receptor here comes from a man under 40 with acute or convalescent COVID-19. Both conserved end residues are part of each CDR3. D genes are given only for firm matches. The size field is filled for only some rows; it gives once, few, many or a size class.

d_gene: NA
abundance: NA
j_gene: TRBJ1-1
v_gene: TRBV10-3
CDR3nt: TGTGCCATCAGTGACAGGCCCACTGAAGCTTTCTTT
CDR3aa: CAISDRPTEAFF

d_gene: NA
abundance: once
j_gene: TRBJ2-4
v_gene: TRBV7-2
CDR3nt: TGTGCCAGCAGCTCACCGGGACTGTTGACCAACATTCAGTACTTC
CDR3aa: CASSSPGLLTNIQYF

d_gene: TRBD2
abundance: once
j_gene: TRBJ2-5
v_gene: TRBV20-1
CDR3nt: TGCAGTGCTAGTCCCACAAGCGGGAGGGCCGGTGAGACCCAGTACTTC
CDR3aa: CSASPTSGRAGETQYF

d_gene: TRBD1
abundance: NA
j_gene: TRBJ2-6
v_gene: TRBV6-4
CDR3nt: TGTGCCAGCAGTCCCGGGACAGGGGGCGATGGGGCCAACGTCCTGACTTTC
CDR3aa: CASSPGTGGDGANVLTF

d_gene: NA
abundance: NA
j_gene: TRBJ1-5
v_gene: TRBV19
CDR3nt: TGTGCCAGTAGTAACAGGCGCAATCAGCCCCAGCATTTT
CDR3aa: CASSNRRNQPQHF

d_gene: NA
abundance: NA
j_gene: TRBJ2-2
v_gene: TRBV9
CDR3nt: TGTGCCAGCAGCGTAGGTCTAGTAGGTAATCTCGCCGGGGAGCTGTTTTTT
CDR3aa: CASSVGLVGNLAGELFF

d_gene: NA
abundance: NA
j_gene: TRBJ2-2
v_gene: TRBV27
CDR3nt: TGTGCCAGCTCGGGACTTTCCACCGGGGAGCTGTTTTTT
CDR3aa: CASSGLSTGELFF

d_gene: NA
abundance: few
j_gene: TRBJ1-1
v_gene: TRBV21-1
CDR3nt: TGTGCCAGCAGCAAAGGGAGGGACAACACTGAAGCTTTCTTT
CDR3aa: CASSKGRDNTEAFF

d_gene: TRBD2
abundance: NA
j_gene: TRBJ2-1
v_gene: TRBV29-1
CDR3nt: TGCAGCTTAAAAAGGCTAGCGGGTGTTAACAATGAGCAGTTCTTC
CDR3aa: CSLKRLAGVNNEQFF

d_gene: NA
abundance: NA
j_gene: TRBJ2-3
v_gene: TRBV9
CDR3nt: TGTGCCAGCAGCGTAAAGGGGCTGAGCACAGATACGCAGTATTTT
CDR3aa: CASSVKGLSTDTQYF

d_gene: NA
abundance: NA
j_gene: TRBJ1-1
v_gene: TRBV7-9
CDR3nt: TGTGCCAGCAGCCCGACAGTCCCCTTGAACACTGAAGCTTTCTTT
CDR3aa: CASSPTVPLNTEAFF